These T cell receptor beta chains were read from a single sample in a study of T cell changes during pregnancy in multiple sclerosis. TCRdb's table, derived via immunoSEQ multiplex PCR, lists solely in-frame clones and lacks some. The data contain 40,000 to 45,000 clones, 80% to 90% of them singletons. The source material was CD4+ T cells from peripheral blood mononuclear cells, sampled in the first trimester of pregnancy. Receptors originate from a female donor with multiple sclerosis, enrolled in a pregnancy study. CDR3s include the opening cysteine and the closing phenylalanine or tryptophan. The D gene is left open where the match is weak. Clone size is stated in some rows and not others, as once, few, many or a class when expanded.

>TRBJ1-5|.|.|TRBV6-5
CASSLMSVGGNQPQHF
TGTGCCAGCAGTTTAATGAGCGTTGGGGGGAATCAGCCCCAGCATTTT
>TRBJ1-2|once|TRBD1|TRBV6-1
CASNPDRGGFHGYTF
TGTGCCAGCAATCCGGACAGGGGAGGGTTTCATGGCTACACCTTC
>TRBJ2-7|.|TRBD2|TRBV27
CASGPSGAGGPYEQYF
TGTGCCAGCGGGCCAAGCGGGGCGGGAGGGCCTTACGAGCAGTACTTC
>TRBJ2-2|.|.|TRBV7-9
CASSAAGELFF
TGTGCCAGCAGCGCGGCGGGGGAGCTGTTTTTT
>TRBJ2-3|.|.|TRBV2
CASGFGQFTDTQYF
TGTGCCAGCGGGTTTGGGCAGTTCACAGATACGCAGTATTTT
>TRBJ2-7|.|TRBD2|TRBV7-8
CASSFRLAGTYEQYF
TGTGCCAGCAGCTTTCGGCTAGCGGGAACCTACGAGCAGTACTTC
>TRBJ2-5|.|TRBD2|TRBV19
CASSTVAGGGETQYF
TGTGCCAGTAGTACCGTAGCGGGGGGAGGGGAGACCCAGTACTTC
>TRBJ2-2|.|.|TRBV2
CASSDTRGNTGELFF
TGTGCCAGCAGTGATACCAGGGGGAACACCGGGGAGCTGTTTTTT
>TRBJ2-7|.|.|TRBV6-1
CASSEGGVNPYEQYF
TGTGCCAGCAGTGAAGGAGGAGTTAATCCCTACGAGCAGTACTTC
>TRBJ1-3|.|TRBD1|TRBV6-7
CASSYSFSDRGDGNTIYF
TGTGCCAGCAGTTACTCGTTTAGCGACAGGGGAGACGGAAACACCATATATTTT
>TRBJ1-4|once|.|TRBV9
CASSVAPGRANEKLFF
TGTGCCAGCAGCGTAGCCCCGGGAAGGGCTAATGAAAAACTGTTTTTT
>TRBJ2-2|.|TRBD1|TRBV2
CASRKGQGVTGELFF
TGTGCCAGCAGAAAGGGACAGGGGGTGACCGGGGAGCTGTTTTTT
>TRBJ2-2|.|TRBD1|TRBV7-2
CASSRTGAAFGELFF
TGTGCCAGCAGCCGGACAGGGGCCGCCTTCGGGGAGCTGTTTTTT
>TRBJ2-7|.|.|TRBV9
CASSVGPFAAPYEQYF
TGTGCCAGCAGCGTGGGGCCGTTCGCGGCCCCCTACGAGCAGTACTTC
>TRBJ1-1|.|TRBD1|TRBV6-5
CASSFAGTANTEAFF
TGTGCCAGCAGTTTCGCCGGGACAGCGAACACTGAAGCTTTCTTT
>TRBJ1-5|.|.|TRBV15
CATSREQGHPQHF
TGTGCCACCAGCAGGGAACAGGGCCATCCCCAGCATTTT
>TRBJ2-3|.|.|TRBV4-2
CASSQGLADTQYF
TGTGCCAGCAGCCAAGGACTAGCAGATACGCAGTATTTT
>TRBJ2-1|.|.|TRBV29-1
CSVYLAEQFF
TGCAGCGTTTATTTGGCTGAGCAGTTCTTC
>TRBJ2-3|.|TRBD2|TRBV4-2
CASSQVLAGQEDTQYF
TGTGCCAGCAGCCAAGTACTAGCGGGGCAGGAGGATACGCAGTATTTT
>TRBJ2-3|.|.|TRBV7-6
CASSLAPELRTDTQYF
TGTGCCAGCAGCTTAGCCCCGGAGCTCCGCACAGATACGCAGTATTTT
>TRBJ2-2|.|TRBD2|TRBV9
CASSVAAGGVGGELFF
TGTGCCAGCAGCGTAGCAGCGGGAGGGGTGGGCGGGGAGCTGTTTTTT
>TRBJ1-4|.|.|TRBV2
CANSPAGITEKLFF
TGTGCCAATTCCCCTGCTGGCATCACCGAAAAACTGTTTTTT
>TRBJ2-1|once|TRBD2|TRBV2
CASSAGERYNEQFF
TGTGCCAGCAGCGCGGGAGAGCGGTACAATGAGCAGTTCTTC
>TRBJ1-4|.|.|TRBV19
CASSIRASTGLFF
TGTGCCAGTAGTATCAGGGCGTCGACGGGACTGTTTTTT
>TRBJ2-5|.|TRBD2|TRBV5-1
CASSLGAGGADETQYF
TGCGCCAGCAGCTTGGGTGCCGGGGGGGCTGATGAGACCCAGTACTTC
>TRBJ2-7|.|TRBD2|TRBV5-1
CASSPTSGRIVYEQYF
TGCGCCAGCAGCCCAACTAGCGGGAGGATTGTATACGAGCAGTACTTC
>TRBJ1-5|.|.|TRBV30
CAWSVTGNQPQHF
TGTGCCTGGAGTGTAACGGGAAATCAGCCCCAGCATTTT
>TRBJ1-1|.|.|TRBV11-2
CASSLVRLNKEAFF
TGTGCCAGCAGCTTAGTTAGACTAAACAAGGAAGCTTTCTTT
>TRBJ2-1|.|TRBD2|TRBV19
CASLGWGGDEQFF
TGTGCCAGTTTGGGTTGGGGGGGGGATGAGCAGTTCTTC
>TRBJ1-3|.|TRBD1|TRBV27
CASGTGNGNTIYF
TGTGCCAGCGGGACAGGGAACGGAAACACCATATATTTT
>TRBJ2-1|.|.|TRBV10-2
CASSDLERNHNEQFF
TGCGCCAGCAGTGATCTGGAGCGGAACCACAATGAGCAGTTCTTC
>TRBJ1-2|.|.|TRBV30
CAWTASYGYTF
TGTGCCTGGACTGCGAGCTATGGCTACACCTTC
>TRBJ1-1|.|.|TRBV19
CASSISPDSNTEAFF
TGTGCCAGTAGTATCTCCCCTGACAGTAACACTGAAGCTTTCTTT
>TRBJ1-2|.|.|TRBV7-2
CASSFYLLEDGYTF
TGTGCCAGCAGCTTTTACCTTCTTGAGGATGGCTACACCTTC
>TRBJ1-1|.|TRBD1|TRBV6-5
CASSYSYRGGTEAFF
TGTGCCAGCAGTTACTCGTACAGGGGAGGAACTGAAGCTTTCTTT
>TRBJ2-5|.|TRBD1|TRBV4-1
CASSQDSLAGGETQYF
TGCGCCAGCAGCCAAGATTCATTGGCAGGGGGAGAGACCCAGTACTTC
>TRBJ2-1|.|TRBD2|TRBV11-3
CASSLGAGGPDEQFF
TGTGCCAGCAGCTTAGGTGCGGGGGGGCCGGATGAGCAGTTCTTC
>TRBJ2-1|once|TRBD2|TRBV7-3
CASSPLAGDYNEQFF
TGTGCCAGCAGCCCCCTAGCGGGGGACTACAATGAGCAGTTCTTC
>TRBJ2-7|.|TRBD1|TRBV18
CASSPPGQAYEQYF
TGTGCCAGCTCACCACCGGGACAGGCCTACGAGCAGTACTTC
>TRBJ1-1|.|TRBD1|TRBV7-9
CASSLASGTGETEAFF
TGTGCCAGCAGCTTGGCCTCCGGGACAGGTGAAACTGAAGCTTTCTTT
>TRBJ1-2|.|.|TRBV4-3
CASSQDNGGGGYGYTF
TGCGCCAGCAGCCAAGATAACGGGGGTGGGGGATATGGCTACACCTTC
>TRBJ1-1|once|.|TRBV6-1
CASSEALRGTEAFF
TGTGCCAGCAGTGAAGCGCTTAGAGGCACTGAAGCTTTCTTT
>TRBJ1-6|.|.|TRBV5-1
CASSLAGVPPLHF
TGCGCCAGCAGCTTGGCGGGGGTCCCACCCCTCCACTTT
>TRBJ1-2|.|.|TRBV6-5
CASRVPGTHDGGYTF
TGTGCCAGCAGAGTACCCGGGACACATGATGGGGGCTACACCTTC
>TRBJ1-3|.|.|TRBV29-1
CSVEDWAVNTIYF
TGCAGCGTTGAAGATTGGGCCGTTAACACCATATATTTT
>TRBJ1-2|.|.|TRBV20-1
CSATIHYGYTF
TGCAGTGCTACCATTCACTATGGCTACACCTTC
>TRBJ1-1|.|.|TRBV19
CASSPAGNTEAFF
TGTGCCAGTAGTCCCGCAGGGAACACTGAAGCTTTCTTT
>TRBJ2-7|.|TRBD2|TRBV10-3
CAIKREASGAHEQYF
TGTGCCATCAAGCGGGAAGCTAGCGGTGCCCACGAGCAGTACTTC
>TRBJ1-2|.|TRBD1|TRBV4-3
CASSPVRGGQYGYTF
TGCGCCAGCAGCCCAGTAAGAGGGGGACAGTATGGCTACACCTTC
>TRBJ2-3|.|TRBD2|TRBV5-1
CASSKDPSGIKYF
TGCGCCAGCAGTAAAGACCCTAGCGGGATCAAATATTTT
>TRBJ2-1|.|.|TRBV5-6
CASSTPGLVFNEQFF
TGTGCCAGCAGCACGCCGGGACTTGTCTTCAATGAGCAGTTCTTC
>TRBJ2-7|.|.|TRBV2
CASSESLGYGSEQYF
TGTGCCAGCAGTGAATCTCTCGGCTATGGGAGTGAGCAGTACTTC
>TRBJ2-1|.|.|TRBV9
CASSSLGGDPGYNEQFF
TGTGCCAGCAGCTCTCTAGGGGGGGACCCGGGCTACAATGAGCAGTTCTTC
>TRBJ2-5|.|.|TRBV14
CASSQKGWQTQYF
TGTGCCAGCAGCCAAAAGGGGTGGCAGACCCAGTACTTC
>TRBJ1-3|.|.|TRBV11-2
CASSLGAVSGNTIYF
TGTGCCAGCAGCTTAGGGGCAGTATCTGGAAACACCATATATTTT